One TCR beta chain is described in this entry. Its cognate antigen is unknown. Each CDR3 protein is one row after TCRdb ran MiXCR on the reads. The sample has hundreds of thousands of distinct CDR3 sequences, 9% to 9.5% seen once. This record comes from a study of T cell repertoires in cytomegalovirus infection. V lost 2 bases, J lost 9 bases, and 17 bases lay in between. The CDR3 sequence is 15 residues long. Per germline, CDR1 SEHNR and CDR2 FQNEAQ (reference sequence). Study findings and constraints: Carriers of CMV and the relevant HLA type were discriminated by public TCR beta frequency. HLA-C-restricted CMV-specific TCR beta clonotypes were dominant in the ex vivo response.

This TCR came from a human donor in good health (CMV status not recorded). Some clones in this sample may be carry-over from other donors' samples. This chain joins TRBV7-9 and TRBJ2-1; possible D gene TRBD2, 6 bases. The sequencing sample was made of PBMCs. The CDR3 protein is CASSLPPTRESEQFF. The CDR3 DNA is TGTGCCAGCAGCTTACCCCCGACTAGAGAGAGTGAGCAGTTCTTC.